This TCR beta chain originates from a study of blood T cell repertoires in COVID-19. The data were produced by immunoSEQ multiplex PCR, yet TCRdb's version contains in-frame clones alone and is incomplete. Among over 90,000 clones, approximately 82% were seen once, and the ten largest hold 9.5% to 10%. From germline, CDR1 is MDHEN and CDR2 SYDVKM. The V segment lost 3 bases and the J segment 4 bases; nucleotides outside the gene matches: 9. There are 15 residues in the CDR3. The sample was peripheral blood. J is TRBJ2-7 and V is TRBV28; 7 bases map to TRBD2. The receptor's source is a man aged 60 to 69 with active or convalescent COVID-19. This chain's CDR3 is CASSFKRGPPYEQYF. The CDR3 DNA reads TGTGCCAGCAGTTTCAAGCGGGGTCCACCTTACGAGCAGTACTTC.